The sequence of this TCR beta chain was determined in a study of TIL therapy for anti-PD-1-resistant metastatic lung cancer. Study as a whole: Most patients had lung adenocarcinoma; a few tumors were EGFR-mutant, two ALK-rearranged; half smoked currently or formerly. The study's findings and limits: After infusion, TIL clonotypes partly replaced peripheral T cells and declined over months.

The libraries were made with immunoSEQ v3. Using immunoSEQ multiplex PCR, the repertoire was profiled, and TCRdb retains in-frame clones only, with some absent. The sample consists of some 60,000 clones, less than 85% of them appearing once. Points on this clone: As yet, its antigen is unknown.

Stated time point: pre-treatment sample, taken before nivolumab and TIL therapy. Enrollment ran from late 2017 to early 2020. Material: blood, obtained at baseline. This receptor was obtained from a person between 25 and 80 years old with non-small cell lung cancer.

The CDR3 bases are TGTGCCAGCAGCGTAGTCCCCGACCCCTACAATGAGCAGTTCTTC. Translating gives CASSVVPDPYNEQFF. V usage is TRBV9 and J usage is TRBJ2-1; D remains ambiguous. V gave up 0 bases and J gave up 2 bases, with 9 bases separating them. Germline V lookup: CDR1 SGDLS, CDR2 YYNGEE. The CDR3 is made up of 15 amino acids. Complete variable domain (other parts from reference TRBV9 and TRBJ2-1): DSGVTQTPKHLITATGQRVTLRCSPRSGDLSVYWYQQSLDQGLQFLIQYYNGEERAKGNILERFSAQQFPDLHSELNLSSLELGDSALYFCASSVVPDPYNEQFFGPGTRLTVL.